This T cell receptor (beta chain) was sequenced in a study of T cell responses to AZD1222 COVID-19 vaccine. Findings and limits, study-wide: Spike-specific TCR breadth and depth grew following two AZD1222 doses. A mostly white British donor set with more females was recruited, and clonal diversity was possibly underestimated. Of the AZD1222 recipients, only six were seropositive at baseline.

The repertoire was sequenced with immunoSEQ multiplex PCR; TCRdb's copy has only in-frame clones and lacks some. There are 110,000 to 150,000 clones in the sample; roughly 92% occur only once, and approximately 1.5% lies in the top ten. Trimming cost V 2 bases and J 4 bases; bases outside gene matches: 10. Germline V gives CDR1 MGHRA, CDR2 YSYEKL. The CDR3 is 18 amino acids. A remark on this clone: Its antigen is undetermined.

The V and J genes are TRBV4-1 and TRBJ2-1; 11 positions agree with TRBD2. The sequence came from an adult in good health. The sample in question was peripheral blood, obtained on day 0 of AZD1222 vaccination. The CDR3: CASSQHLPGLAEYNEQFF. The CDR3 bases are TGCGCCAGCAGCCAACACCTACCGGGACTAGCGGAGTACAATGAGCAGTTCTTC.